The source of this T cell receptor (beta chain) is a study of beta chain features in type 1 diabetes. General study results and limits: The study found moderately but significantly shorter TCRB CDR3s in all four CD4+ subsets of Type 1 diabetes patients.

Isolated RNA was reverse transcribed in full, so expressed TCRB transcripts were sequenced. An average approximately 3.7 million reads came from naive, central memory and regulatory T cell samples. Produced via immunoSEQ multiplex PCR; TCRdb's table is partial and in-frame only. In the table there are fewer than 300,000 clones, roughly 20% of which are singletons. In regard to this clone: Antigen: not known.

The germline V gene has CDR1 SGHRS and CDR2 YFSETQ. V shed 0 bases and J shed 1 base, with 10 bases lying between them. The CDR3 length is 15 residues. The sequence came from a woman in her thirties or forties with type 1 diabetes. The genes are TRBV5-1 and TRBJ1-1; maybe TRBD1 (5 bases). The sample comprised naive CD4+ T cells from blood. Here the CDR3 reads CASSLEAGGNTEAFF. The DNA for the CDR3 is TGCGCCAGCAGCTTGGAAGCCGGGGGGAACACTGAAGCTTTCTTT.